This T cell receptor beta chain came from a study of cytomegalovirus exposure and HLA in healthy donors. Across the study: Unique TCRs numbering about 87 million, obtained from HLA-typed donors, made up an early data release. Falling in the Caucasian-associated ancestry cluster were roughly 86% of under 500 genotyped donors.

Amplification used 60 Vbeta primers and 13 Jbeta primers. Libraries were prepared by immunoSEQ multiplex PCR; TCRdb keeps only in-frame clonotypes and omits some of them. The repertoire holds about 120,000 clones, with around 70% as singletons. CDR1 is SGDLS and CDR2 is YYNGEE in the germline V gene. CDR3 length equals 16 residues. The chain carries TRBV9 and TRBJ2-5; TRBD1 matches at 7 bases. Near its end, the DNA agrees better with TRBJ2-7, so the J call may be wrong. The sequence derives from a male donor in good health and CMV-seronegative. Sequencing used PBMCs. The CDR3 is CASSAGQAALGYEQYF. CDR3 in DNA: TGTGCCAGCAGCGCAGGACAGGCGGCCCTCGGCTACGAGCAGTACTTC.